This T cell receptor beta chain was captured by sequencing in a study of blood T cell repertoires in COVID-19. CDR1 is LGHDT and CDR2 is YNNKEL in the germline V gene (reference sequence). CDR3 length: 16 residues. V was pared by 10 bases and J by 4 bases, with 25 bases between. The repertoire was sequenced with immunoSEQ multiplex PCR; TCRdb's copy has only in-frame clones and lacks some. The data show about 55,000 clones, with over 75% seen just once and roughly 11% held by the top ten. V usage is TRBV3-1 (or the pseudogene TRBV3-2) and J usage is TRBJ2-5; possible D gene TRBD2, 5 bases. This clonotype was sampled from an elderly man with COVID-19, enrolled during active disease. Sequencing was performed on peripheral blood. The DNA for the CDR3 is TGTGCCACCGAAAAGCCGAGGGCTACCACCCGAGAGACCCAGTACTTC. Translated: CATEKPRATTRETQYF.